This T cell receptor beta chain originates from a study of blood T cell repertoires in COVID-19. About the research overall: Specimens from acute and convalescent COVID-19 originated in the United States, Italy and Spain.

In germline, CDR1 is SGHKS, CDR2 YYEKEE (reference sequence). Between the trimmed V and J ends, which lost 2 bases and 5 bases, there was a span of 11 bases. This CDR3 region has 14 residues. In this sample, this clone turned up a few times. Profiling relied on immunoSEQ multiplex PCR, and the TCRdb table lists in-frame clones only, not all of them. The table lists about 35,000 clones, approximately 86% of them singletons. This chain connects TRBV5-5 to TRBJ1-5, with a tentative D call TRBD1 (6 bases). The sequence came from a woman aged 65 to 85 with active COVID-19. The material sequenced was peripheral blood. The CDR3 nucleotides are TGTGCCAGCAGCTTTTCAGGGGAACATCAGCCCCAGCATTTT. It specifies CASSFSGEHQPQHF. Complete variable domain (other parts from reference TRBV5-5 and TRBJ1-5): DAGVTQSPTHLIKTRGQQVTLRCSPISGHKSVSWYQQVLGQGPQFIFQYYEKEERGRGNFPDRFSARQFPNYSSELNVNALLLGDSALYLCASSFSGEHQPQHFGDGTRLSIL.